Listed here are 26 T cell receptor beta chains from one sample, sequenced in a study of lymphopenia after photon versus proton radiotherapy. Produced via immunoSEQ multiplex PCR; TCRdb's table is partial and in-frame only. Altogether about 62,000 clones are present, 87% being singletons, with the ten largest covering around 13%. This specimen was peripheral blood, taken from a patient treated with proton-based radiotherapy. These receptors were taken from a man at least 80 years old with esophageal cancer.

The CDR3 sequence: CASSPVGSANGYTF. The CDR3 DNA sequence: TGTGCCAGCAGCCCCGTCGGATCCGCTAATGGCTACACCTTC. The rearrangement uses TRBV7-6 and TRBJ1-2; unclear D gene. Trimming took 5 bases from V and 6 from J, leaving 16 bases between them. Germline V gives CDR1 SGHVS, CDR2 FNYEAQ. The CDR3 sequence is 14 residues long. Full variable domain (remainder filled in from reference TRBV7-6 and TRBJ1-2): GAGVSQSPRYKVTKRGQDVALRCDPISGHVSLYWYRQALGQGPEFLTYFNYEAQQDKSGLPNDRFSAERPEGSISTLTIQRTEQRDSAMYRCASSPVGSANGYTFGSGTRLTVV.

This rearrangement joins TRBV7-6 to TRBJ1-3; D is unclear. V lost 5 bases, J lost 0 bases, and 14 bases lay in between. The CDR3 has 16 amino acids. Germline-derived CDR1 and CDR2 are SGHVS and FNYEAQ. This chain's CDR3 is CASSPWARLSGNTIYF. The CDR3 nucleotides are TGTGCCAGCAGCCCGTGGGCCCGGCTCTCTGGAAACACCATATATTTT. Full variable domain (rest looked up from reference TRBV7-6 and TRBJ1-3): GAGVSQSPRYKVTKRGQDVALRCDPISGHVSLYWYRQALGQGPEFLTYFNYEAQQDKSGLPNDRFSAERPEGSISTLTIQRTEQRDSAMYRCASSPWARLSGNTIYFGEGSWLTVV.

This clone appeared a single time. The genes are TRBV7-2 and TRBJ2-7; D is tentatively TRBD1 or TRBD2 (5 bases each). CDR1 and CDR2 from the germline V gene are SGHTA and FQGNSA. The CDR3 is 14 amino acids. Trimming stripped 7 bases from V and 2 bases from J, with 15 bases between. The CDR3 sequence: CASTEKGPTYEQYF. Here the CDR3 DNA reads TGTGCCAGCACCGAAAAGGGACCGACCTACGAGCAGTACTTC.

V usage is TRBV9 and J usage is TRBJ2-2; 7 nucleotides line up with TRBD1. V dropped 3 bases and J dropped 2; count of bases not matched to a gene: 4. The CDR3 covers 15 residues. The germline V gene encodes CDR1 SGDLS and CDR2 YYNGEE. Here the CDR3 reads CASSARTGNTGELFF. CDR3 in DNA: TGTGCCAGCAGCGCAAGGACAGGAAACACCGGGGAGCTGTTTTTT.

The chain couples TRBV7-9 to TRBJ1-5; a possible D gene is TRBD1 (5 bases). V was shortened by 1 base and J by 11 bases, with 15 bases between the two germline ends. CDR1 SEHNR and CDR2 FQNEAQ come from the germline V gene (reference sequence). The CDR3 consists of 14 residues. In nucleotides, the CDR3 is TGTGCCAGCAGCTTAGGGGACCCTCGGGCGGCCCAGCATTTT. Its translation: CASSLGDPRAAQHF. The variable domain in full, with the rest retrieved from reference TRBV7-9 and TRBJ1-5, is DTGVSQNPRHKITKRGQNVTFRCDPISEHNRLYWYRQTLGQGPEFLTYFQNEAQLEKSRLLSDRFSAERPKGSFSTLEIQRTEQGDSAMYLCASSLGDPRAAQHFGDGTRLSIL.

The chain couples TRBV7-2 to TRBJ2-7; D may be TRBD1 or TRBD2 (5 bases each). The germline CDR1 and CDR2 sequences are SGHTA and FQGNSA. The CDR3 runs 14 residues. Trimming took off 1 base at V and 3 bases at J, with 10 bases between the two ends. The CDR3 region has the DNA TGTGCCAGCAGCTTAGTTGGGACGGGCTACGAGCAGTACTTC. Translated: CASSLVGTGYEQYF.

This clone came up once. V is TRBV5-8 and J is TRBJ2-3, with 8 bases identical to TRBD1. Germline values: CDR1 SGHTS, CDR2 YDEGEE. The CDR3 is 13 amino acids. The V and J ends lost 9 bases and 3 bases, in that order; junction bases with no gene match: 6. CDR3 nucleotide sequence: TGTGCCACCTCGGACAGGGTGACAGATACGCAGTATTTT. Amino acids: CATSDRVTDTQYF.

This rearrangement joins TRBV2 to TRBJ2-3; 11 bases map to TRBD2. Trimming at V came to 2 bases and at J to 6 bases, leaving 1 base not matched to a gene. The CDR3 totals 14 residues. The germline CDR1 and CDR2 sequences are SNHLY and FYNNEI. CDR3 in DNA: TGTGCCAGCAGTGAACTAGCGGGGGGTGATACGCAGTATTTT. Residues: CASSELAGGDTQYF.

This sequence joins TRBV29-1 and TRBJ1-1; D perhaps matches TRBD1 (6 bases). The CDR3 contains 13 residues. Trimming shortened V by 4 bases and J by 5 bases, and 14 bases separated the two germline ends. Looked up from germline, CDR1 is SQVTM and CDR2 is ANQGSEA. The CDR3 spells CSVATGYRTEAFF. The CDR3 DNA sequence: TGCAGCGTTGCCACAGGGTATAGGACTGAAGCTTTCTTT.

The CDR3 sequence is CASSKGGPEQYF. The CDR3 DNA reads as TGCGCCAGCAGTAAGGGCGGCCCCGAGCAGTACTTC. This chain joins TRBV5-1 and TRBJ2-7; the D is unclear. CDR1 and CDR2 (germline): SGHRS, YFSETQ. This CDR3 is built from 12 residues. V lost 5 bases, J lost 6 bases, and 12 bases lay in between.

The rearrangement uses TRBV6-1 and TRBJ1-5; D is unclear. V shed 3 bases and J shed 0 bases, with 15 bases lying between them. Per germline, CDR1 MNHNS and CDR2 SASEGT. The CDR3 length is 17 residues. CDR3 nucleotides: TGTGCCAGCAGTGACGTTAAAAAAAGATATAGCAATCAGCCCCAGCATTTT. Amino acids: CASSDVKKRYSNQPQHF.

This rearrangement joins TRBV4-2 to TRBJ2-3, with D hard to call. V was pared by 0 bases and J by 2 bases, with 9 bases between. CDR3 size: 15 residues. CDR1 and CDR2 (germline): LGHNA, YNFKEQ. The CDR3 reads CASSQEGQFTDTQYF. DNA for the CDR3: TGTGCCAGCAGCCAAGAAGGCCAGTTCACAGATACGCAGTATTTT.

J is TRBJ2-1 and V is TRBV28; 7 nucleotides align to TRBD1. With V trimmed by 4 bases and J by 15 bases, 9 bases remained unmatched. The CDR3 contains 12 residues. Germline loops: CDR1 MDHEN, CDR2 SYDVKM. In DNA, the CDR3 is TGTGCCAGCAGTTCCCCGGGACAGTCTCCGTTCTTC. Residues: CASSSPGQSPFF. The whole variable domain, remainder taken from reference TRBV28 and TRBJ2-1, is DVKVTQSSRYLVKRTGEKVFLECVQDMDHENMFWYRQDPGLGLRLIYFSYDVKMKEKGDIPEGYSVSREKKERFSLILESASTNQTSMYLCASSSPGQSPFFGPGTRLTVL.

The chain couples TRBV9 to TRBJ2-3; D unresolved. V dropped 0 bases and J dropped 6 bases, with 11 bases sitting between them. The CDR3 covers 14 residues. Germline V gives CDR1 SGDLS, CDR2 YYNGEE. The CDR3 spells CASSVDPTADTQYF. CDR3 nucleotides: TGTGCCAGCAGCGTAGATCCGACCGCCGATACGCAGTATTTT.

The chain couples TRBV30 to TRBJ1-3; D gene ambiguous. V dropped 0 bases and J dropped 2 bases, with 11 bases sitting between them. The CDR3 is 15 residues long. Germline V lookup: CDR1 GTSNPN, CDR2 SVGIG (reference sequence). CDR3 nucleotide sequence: TGTGCCTGGAGTGTATTACACCTAGCTGGAAACACCATATATTTT. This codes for CAWSVLHLAGNTIYF.

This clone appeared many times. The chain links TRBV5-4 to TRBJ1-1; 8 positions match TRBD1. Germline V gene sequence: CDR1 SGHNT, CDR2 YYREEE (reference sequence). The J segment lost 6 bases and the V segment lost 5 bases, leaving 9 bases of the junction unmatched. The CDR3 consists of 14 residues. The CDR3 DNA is TGTGCCAGCAGAGGGGGGGACAGGAGCCCTGAAGCTTTCTTT. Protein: CASRGGDRSPEAFF.

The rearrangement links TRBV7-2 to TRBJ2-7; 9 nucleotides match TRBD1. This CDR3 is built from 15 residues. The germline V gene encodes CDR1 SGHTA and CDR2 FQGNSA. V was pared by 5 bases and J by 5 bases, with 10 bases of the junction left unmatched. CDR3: CASSPRDRAANEQYF. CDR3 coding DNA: TGTGCCAGCAGCCCCCGGGACAGGGCGGCGAACGAGCAGTACTTC.

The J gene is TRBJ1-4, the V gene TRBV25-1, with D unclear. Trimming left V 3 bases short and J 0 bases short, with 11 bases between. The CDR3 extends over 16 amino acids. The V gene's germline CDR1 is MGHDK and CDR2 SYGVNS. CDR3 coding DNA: TGTGCCAGCAGTGATGGAGGCCAAGCAACTAATGAAAAACTGTTTTTT. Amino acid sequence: CASSDGGQATNEKLFF. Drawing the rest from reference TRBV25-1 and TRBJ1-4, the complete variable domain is EADIYQTPRYLVIGTGKKITLECSQTMGHDKMYWYQQDPGMELHLIHYSYGVNSTEKGDLSSESTVSRIRTEHFPLTLESARPSHTSQYLCASSDGGQATNEKLFFGSGTQLSVL.

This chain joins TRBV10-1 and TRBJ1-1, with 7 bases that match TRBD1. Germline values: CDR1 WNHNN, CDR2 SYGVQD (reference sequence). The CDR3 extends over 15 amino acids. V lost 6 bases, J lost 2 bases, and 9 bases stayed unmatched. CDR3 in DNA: TGCGCCAGCAGATCAACAGGGGATGGTAACACTGAAGCTTTCTTT. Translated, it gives CASRSTGDGNTEAFF.

The CDR3: CASSARTGSWEQYF. Written as DNA, the CDR3 is TGTGCCAGCAGCGCTAGGACAGGGTCGTGGGAGCAGTACTTC. This chain uses TRBV2 with TRBJ2-7; 8 bases align to TRBD1. V lost 6 bases to trimming and J lost 7 bases; unmatched junction nucleotides: 11. CDR3 length equals 14 residues. In germline, CDR1 is SNHLY, CDR2 FYNNEI.

The CDR3 reads CASSPDSGITYEQYF. The DNA of the CDR3 is TGTGCCAGCAGTCCGGATAGCGGGATCACTTACGAGCAGTACTTC. The chain employs TRBV6-5 and TRBJ2-7; 8 nucleotides agree with TRBD2. This CDR3 region has 15 residues. The germline V gene has CDR1 MNHEY and CDR2 SVGAGI. J gave up 4 bases and V 5 bases, and 10 bases lay outside the gene matches.

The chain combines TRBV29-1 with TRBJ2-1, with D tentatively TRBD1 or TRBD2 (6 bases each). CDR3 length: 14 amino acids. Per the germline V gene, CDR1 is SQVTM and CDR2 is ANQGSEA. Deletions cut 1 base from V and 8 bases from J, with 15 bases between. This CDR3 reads CSVEVRGQIDEQFF. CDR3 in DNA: TGCAGCGTTGAAGTCCGGGGGCAAATCGATGAGCAGTTCTTC.

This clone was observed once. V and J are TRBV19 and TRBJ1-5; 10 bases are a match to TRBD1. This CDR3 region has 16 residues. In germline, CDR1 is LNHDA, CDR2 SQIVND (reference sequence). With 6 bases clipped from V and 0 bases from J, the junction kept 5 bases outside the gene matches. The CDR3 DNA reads TGTGCCAGTAGGGGGGGACAGGGGATTAGCAATCAGCCCCAGCATTTT. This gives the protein CASRGGQGISNQPQHF.

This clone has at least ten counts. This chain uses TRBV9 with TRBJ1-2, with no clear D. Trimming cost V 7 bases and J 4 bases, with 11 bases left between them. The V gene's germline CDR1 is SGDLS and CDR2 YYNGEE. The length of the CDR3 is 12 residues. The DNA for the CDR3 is TGTGCCAGCCAGAGTACCCTCTATGGCTACACCTTC. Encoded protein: CASQSTLYGYTF.

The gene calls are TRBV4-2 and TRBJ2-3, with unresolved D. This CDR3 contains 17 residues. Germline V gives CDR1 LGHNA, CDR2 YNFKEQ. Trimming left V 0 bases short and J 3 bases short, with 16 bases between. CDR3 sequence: CASSQDYGQFGTDTQYF. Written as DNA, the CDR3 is TGTGCCAGCAGCCAAGATTATGGGCAGTTTGGGACAGATACGCAGTATTTT.

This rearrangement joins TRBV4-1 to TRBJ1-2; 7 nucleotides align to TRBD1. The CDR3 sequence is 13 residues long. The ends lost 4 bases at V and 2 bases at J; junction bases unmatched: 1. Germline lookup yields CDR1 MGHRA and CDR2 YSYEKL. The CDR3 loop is CASSLQGNYGYTF. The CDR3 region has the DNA TGCGCCAGCAGCCTACAGGGGAACTATGGCTACACCTTC.